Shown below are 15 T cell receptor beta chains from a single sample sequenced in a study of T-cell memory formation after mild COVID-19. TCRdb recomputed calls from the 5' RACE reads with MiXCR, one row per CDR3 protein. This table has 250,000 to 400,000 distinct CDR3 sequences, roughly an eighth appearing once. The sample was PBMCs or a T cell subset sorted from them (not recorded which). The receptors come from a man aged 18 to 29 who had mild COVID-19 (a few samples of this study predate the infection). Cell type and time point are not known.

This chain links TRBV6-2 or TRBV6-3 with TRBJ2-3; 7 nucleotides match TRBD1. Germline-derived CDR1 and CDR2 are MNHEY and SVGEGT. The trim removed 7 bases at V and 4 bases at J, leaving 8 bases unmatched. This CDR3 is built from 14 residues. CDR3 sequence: CASNQGGGPDTQYF. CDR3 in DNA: TGTGCCAGCAACCAAGGGGGCGGCCCAGATACGCAGTATTTT.

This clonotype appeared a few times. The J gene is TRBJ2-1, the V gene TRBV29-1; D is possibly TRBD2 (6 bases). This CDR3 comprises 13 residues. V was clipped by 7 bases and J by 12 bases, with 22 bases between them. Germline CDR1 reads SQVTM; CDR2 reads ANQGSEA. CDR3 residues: CSAPGLPKVGQFF. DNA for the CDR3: TGCAGCGCTCCGGGACTCCCAAAGGTGGGGCAGTTCTTC.

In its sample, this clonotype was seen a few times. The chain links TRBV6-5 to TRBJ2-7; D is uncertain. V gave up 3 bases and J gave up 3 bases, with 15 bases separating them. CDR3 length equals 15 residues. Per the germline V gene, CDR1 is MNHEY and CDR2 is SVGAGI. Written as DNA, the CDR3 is TGTGCCAGCAGTTATGGGTTGTGGCAATACTACGAGCAGTACTTC. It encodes CASSYGLWQYYEQYF.

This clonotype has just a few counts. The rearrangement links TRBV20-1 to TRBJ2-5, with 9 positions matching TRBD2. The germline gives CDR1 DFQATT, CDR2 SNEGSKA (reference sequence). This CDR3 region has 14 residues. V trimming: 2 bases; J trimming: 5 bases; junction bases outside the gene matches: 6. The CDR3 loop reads CSARRLAGWETQYF. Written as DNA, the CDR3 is TGCAGTGCTAGAAGGCTAGCGGGGTGGGAGACCCAGTACTTC.

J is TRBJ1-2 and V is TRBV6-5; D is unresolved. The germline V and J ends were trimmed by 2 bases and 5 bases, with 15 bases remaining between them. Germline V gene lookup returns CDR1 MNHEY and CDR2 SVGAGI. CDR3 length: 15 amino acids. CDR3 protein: CASSYEAWAGYGYTF. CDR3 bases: TGTGCCAGCAGTTACGAGGCCTGGGCCGGGTATGGCTACACCTTC.

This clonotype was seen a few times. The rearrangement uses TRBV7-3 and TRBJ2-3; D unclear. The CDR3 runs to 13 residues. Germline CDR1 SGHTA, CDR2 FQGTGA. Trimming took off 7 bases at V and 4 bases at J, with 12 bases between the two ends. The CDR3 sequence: CASTYGPADTQYF. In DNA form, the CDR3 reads TGTGCCAGCACCTACGGGCCGGCAGATACGCAGTATTTT.

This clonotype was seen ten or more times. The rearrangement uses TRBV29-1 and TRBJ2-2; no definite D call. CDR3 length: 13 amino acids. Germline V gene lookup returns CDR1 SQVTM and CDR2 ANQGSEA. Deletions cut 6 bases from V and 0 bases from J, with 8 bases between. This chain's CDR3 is CSVLTPNTGELFF. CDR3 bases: TGCAGCGTCCTGACCCCGAACACCGGGGAGCTGTTTTTT.

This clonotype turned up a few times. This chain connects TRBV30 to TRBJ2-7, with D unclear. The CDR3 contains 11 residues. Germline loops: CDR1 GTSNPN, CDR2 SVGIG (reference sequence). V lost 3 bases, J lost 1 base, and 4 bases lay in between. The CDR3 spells CAWSTSYEQYF. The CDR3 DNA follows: TGTGCCTGGAGCACTTCCTACGAGCAGTACTTC.

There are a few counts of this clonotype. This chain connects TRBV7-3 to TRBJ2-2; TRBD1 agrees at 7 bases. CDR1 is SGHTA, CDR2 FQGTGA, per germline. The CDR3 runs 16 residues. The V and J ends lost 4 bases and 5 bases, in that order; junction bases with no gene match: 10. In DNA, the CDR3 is TGTGCCAGCAGCTCCAGGGCCCAGGGGGTGACCGGGGAGCTGTTTTTT. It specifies CASSSRAQGVTGELFF.

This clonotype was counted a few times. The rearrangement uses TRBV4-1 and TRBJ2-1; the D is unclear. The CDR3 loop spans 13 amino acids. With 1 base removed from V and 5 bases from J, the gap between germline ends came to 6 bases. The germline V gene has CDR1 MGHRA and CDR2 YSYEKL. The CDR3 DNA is TGCGCCAGCAGCCAAGCTATGAACAATGAGCAGTTCTTC. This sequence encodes CASSQAMNNEQFF.

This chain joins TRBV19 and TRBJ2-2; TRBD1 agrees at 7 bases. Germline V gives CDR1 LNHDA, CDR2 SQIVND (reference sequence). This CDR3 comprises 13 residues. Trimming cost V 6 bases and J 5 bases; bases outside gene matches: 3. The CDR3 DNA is TGTGCCAGTAGGACAGGGATAACCGGGGAGCTGTTTTTT. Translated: CASRTGITGELFF.

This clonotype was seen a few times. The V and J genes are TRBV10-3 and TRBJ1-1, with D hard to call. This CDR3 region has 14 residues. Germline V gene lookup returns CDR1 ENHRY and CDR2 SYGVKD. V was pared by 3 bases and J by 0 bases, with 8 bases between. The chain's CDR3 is CAISERSMNTEAFF. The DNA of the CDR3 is TGTGCCATCAGTGAACGGAGCATGAACACTGAAGCTTTCTTT.

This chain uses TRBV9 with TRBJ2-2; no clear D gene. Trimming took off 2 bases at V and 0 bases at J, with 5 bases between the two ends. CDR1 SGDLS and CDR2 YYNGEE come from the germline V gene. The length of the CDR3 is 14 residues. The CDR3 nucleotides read TGTGCCAGCAGCGTCTCGCCGAACACCGGGGAGCTGTTTTTT. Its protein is CASSVSPNTGELFF.

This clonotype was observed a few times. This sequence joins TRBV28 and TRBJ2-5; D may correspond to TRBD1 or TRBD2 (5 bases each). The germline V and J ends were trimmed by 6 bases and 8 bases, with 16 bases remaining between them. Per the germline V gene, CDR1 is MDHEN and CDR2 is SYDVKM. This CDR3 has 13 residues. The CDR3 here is CASSVGDGITQYF. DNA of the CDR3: TGTGCCAGCAGCGTGGGGGACGGAATTACCCAGTACTTC.

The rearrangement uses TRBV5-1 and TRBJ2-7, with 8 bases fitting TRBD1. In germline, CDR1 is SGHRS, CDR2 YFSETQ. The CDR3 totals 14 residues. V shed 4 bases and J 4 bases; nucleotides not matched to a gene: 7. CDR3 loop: CASSPDRVEYEQYF. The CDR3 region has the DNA TGCGCCAGCAGCCCGGACAGGGTAGAATACGAGCAGTACTTC.